A selection of T cell receptor beta chains follows, all from one sample in a study of vaccination and CD4 T cells after COVID-19. These receptors have no identified antigens. TCRdb passed the PCR reads through MiXCR, listing each CDR3 protein once. The table has around 8,200 distinct CDR3 sequences, approximately 70% seen once. The sample comprised CD4+ T cells from blood, cultured in vitro. The receptors come from a human donor who had recovered from COVID-19. CDR3s include the opening cysteine and the closing phenylalanine or tryptophan. The order of the fields is clone size, J gene, D gene, V gene, CDR3 DNA, CDR3 protein. A D gene is named only where the DNA matches it firmly. A row's size may be missing; if present it is once, few, many or a size class.

clone size: NA; J gene: TRBJ1-1; D gene: NA; V gene: TRBV24-1; CDR3 DNA: TGTGCCACCAGTGATTTGCTCAGAGAGCCCCGGGATAGAGCTTTCTTT; CDR3 protein: CATSDLLREPRDRAFF
clone size: NA; J gene: TRBJ1-5; D gene: NA; V gene: TRBV24-1; CDR3 DNA: TGTGCCACCAGTGATCCGACCTTATCTCAGCCCCAGCATTTT; CDR3 protein: CATSDPTLSQPQHF
clone size: NA; J gene: TRBJ2-7; D gene: NA; V gene: TRBV27; CDR3 DNA: TGTGCCAACACTCCCTCCGCCTACGAGCAGTACTTC; CDR3 protein: CANTPSAYEQYF
clone size: NA; J gene: TRBJ2-7; D gene: TRBD2; V gene: TRBV10-2; CDR3 DNA: TGCGCCAGCAGTGACTTGGGACTAGGAAGCTACGAGCAGTACTTC; CDR3 protein: CASSDLGLGSYEQYF
clone size: NA; J gene: TRBJ2-3; D gene: NA; V gene: TRBV6-4; CDR3 DNA: TGTGCCAGCAGTGACATGGGGGATACGCAGTATTTT; CDR3 protein: CASSDMGDTQYF
clone size: once; J gene: TRBJ1-2; D gene: TRBD1; V gene: TRBV27; CDR3 DNA: TGTGCCAGCAGTTCAACTCAATTGGGACAGAGACTCTATGGCTACACCTTC; CDR3 protein: CASSSTQLGQRLYGYTF
clone size: NA; J gene: TRBJ1-5; D gene: NA; V gene: TRBV6-5; CDR3 DNA: TGTGCCAGCAGTTACTCTAGTCAGGACAATCAGCCCCAGCATTTT; CDR3 protein: CASSYSSQDNQPQHF
clone size: NA; J gene: TRBJ2-7; D gene: NA; V gene: TRBV11-2; CDR3 DNA: TGTGCCAGCAGCTTAGGCGGAGGACGGTATAGCTCCTACGAGCAGTACTTC; CDR3 protein: CASSLGGGRYSSYEQYF
clone size: NA; J gene: TRBJ1-5; D gene: NA; V gene: TRBV28; CDR3 DNA: TGTGCCAGCAGTTCTCAGGCGGGGGGTTATAGCAATCAGCCCCAGCATTTT; CDR3 protein: CASSSQAGGYSNQPQHF
clone size: NA; J gene: TRBJ2-3; D gene: NA; V gene: TRBV7-3; CDR3 DNA: TGTGCCAGCAGCTTAACGACCAATACAGATACGCAGTATTTT; CDR3 protein: CASSLTTNTDTQYF
clone size: NA; J gene: TRBJ2-3; D gene: NA; V gene: TRBV30; CDR3 DNA: TGTGCCTGGAGGGCGGGACCAACGGGAGATACGCAGTATTTT; CDR3 protein: CAWRAGPTGDTQYF
clone size: NA; J gene: TRBJ2-2; D gene: NA; V gene: TRBV27; CDR3 DNA: TGTGCCAGCAGCCCTTTCACCGGGTTAAGGAACACCGGGGAGCTGTTTTTT; CDR3 protein: CASSPFTGLRNTGELFF
clone size: medium-sized; J gene: TRBJ1-2; D gene: NA; V gene: TRBV7-2; CDR3 DNA: TGTGCCAGCAGCTTCGGGGCATCTCGGGGCTACACCTTC; CDR3 protein: CASSFGASRGYTF
clone size: NA; J gene: TRBJ1-2; D gene: NA; V gene: TRBV7-2; CDR3 DNA: TGTGCCAGCAGCCCCCTATGGACGGACTATGGCTACACCTTC; CDR3 protein: CASSPLWTDYGYTF
clone size: few; J gene: TRBJ1-6; D gene: NA; V gene: TRBV6-5; CDR3 DNA: TGTGCCAGCAGTTACGACAGTCATTCACCCCTCCACTTT; CDR3 protein: CASSYDSHSPLHF
clone size: NA; J gene: TRBJ2-3; D gene: TRBD2; V gene: TRBV20-1; CDR3 DNA: TGCAGTGCTACACTAGCGGGGGGTCCCACAGATGCGCAGTATTTT; CDR3 protein: CSATLAGGPTDAQYF
clone size: NA; J gene: TRBJ2-1; D gene: NA; V gene: TRBV6-2/TRBV6-3; CDR3 DNA: TGTGCCAGCAGATACTTAATCGGGGGGCAGGACAATGAGCAGTTCTTC; CDR3 protein: CASRYLIGGQDNEQFF
clone size: NA; J gene: TRBJ1-5; D gene: TRBD1; V gene: TRBV20-1; CDR3 DNA: TGCAGTGCTAGGACAGGGGGCGGGAATCAGCCCCAGCATTTT; CDR3 protein: CSARTGGGNQPQHF
clone size: NA; J gene: TRBJ2-1; D gene: NA; V gene: TRBV28; CDR3 DNA: TGTGCCAGCAGTTTACTAGGTAGTAGTTCCTACAATGAGCAGTTCTTC; CDR3 protein: CASSLLGSSSYNEQFF
clone size: NA; J gene: TRBJ2-7; D gene: NA; V gene: TRBV30; CDR3 DNA: TGTGCCTGGAGTCCTTCAGGGTACGAGCAGTACTTC; CDR3 protein: CAWSPSGYEQYF
clone size: once; J gene: TRBJ2-1; D gene: TRBD2; V gene: TRBV20-1; CDR3 DNA: TGCAGTGCCCAGAGCGGGGGGCCACGGAATAGGCTCTACAATGAGCAGTTCTTC; CDR3 protein: CSAQSGGPRNRLYNEQFF
clone size: NA; J gene: TRBJ1-2; D gene: TRBD1; V gene: TRBV6-1; CDR3 DNA: TGTGCCAGCGCCCCTGGGGTAGCAGGGGGCTATGGCTACACCTTC; CDR3 protein: CASAPGVAGGYGYTF
clone size: NA; J gene: TRBJ1-1; D gene: TRBD1; V gene: TRBV28; CDR3 DNA: TGTGCCAGCACCCCTCTGGGACAGGGGAACACTGAAGCTTTCTTT; CDR3 protein: CASTPLGQGNTEAFF
clone size: NA; J gene: TRBJ1-2; D gene: NA; V gene: TRBV20-1; CDR3 DNA: TGCAGTGCTAGTCGCCAGCTTAACTATGGCTACACCTTC; CDR3 protein: CSASRQLNYGYTF
clone size: NA; J gene: TRBJ1-1; D gene: TRBD1; V gene: TRBV5-1; CDR3 DNA: TGCGCCAGCAGCTCACTACAGGACAGGGCTAACACTGAAGCTTTCTTT; CDR3 protein: CASSSLQDRANTEAFF
clone size: NA; J gene: TRBJ1-1; D gene: NA; V gene: TRBV5-6; CDR3 DNA: TGTGCCAGCGCTAGACAGATCTCCATGAACACTGAAGCTTTCTTT; CDR3 protein: CASARQISMNTEAFF
clone size: NA; J gene: TRBJ1-5; D gene: NA; V gene: TRBV6-1; CDR3 DNA: TGTGCCAGCAGACTAACAGCATTGAGCAATCAGCCCCAGCATTTT; CDR3 protein: CASRLTALSNQPQHF
clone size: NA; J gene: TRBJ1-5; D gene: NA; V gene: TRBV12-3/TRBV12-4; CDR3 DNA: TGTGCCAGCCAACAGGAGACACATCAGCCCCAGCATTTT; CDR3 protein: CASQQETHQPQHF
clone size: NA; J gene: TRBJ1-2; D gene: NA; V gene: TRBV2; CDR3 DNA: TGTGCCAGCAGCAGGGACTATGGCTACACCTTC; CDR3 protein: CASSRDYGYTF
clone size: NA; J gene: TRBJ1-5; D gene: NA; V gene: TRBV6-1; CDR3 DNA: TGTGCCAGCAGACCAAGACAAGAGCAGCCCCAGCATTTT; CDR3 protein: CASRPRQEQPQHF
clone size: NA; J gene: TRBJ1-5; D gene: NA; V gene: TRBV19; CDR3 DNA: TGTGCCAGTAGTTCTGATCTGGAGGTGGCCCAGCATTTT; CDR3 protein: CASSSDLEVAQHF
clone size: once; J gene: TRBJ1-2; D gene: NA; V gene: TRBV27; CDR3 DNA: TGTGCCAGCAGAAAAGGCAGCGGACATGGCTACACCTTC; CDR3 protein: CASRKGSGHGYTF
clone size: NA; J gene: TRBJ2-3; D gene: TRBD2; V gene: TRBV6-2/TRBV6-3; CDR3 DNA: TGTGCCAGCAGTCCGGGGGGGGGCACAGATACGCAGTATTTT; CDR3 protein: CASSPGGGTDTQYF
clone size: NA; J gene: TRBJ1-1; D gene: NA; V gene: TRBV19; CDR3 DNA: TGTGCCAGTAGTCCTGGACTTACTGAAGCTTTCTTT; CDR3 protein: CASSPGLTEAFF
clone size: few; J gene: TRBJ2-5; D gene: NA; V gene: TRBV20-1; CDR3 DNA: TGCAGTGCTAGATCCCAAACGGGGGGCTCACAAGAGACCCAGTACTTC; CDR3 protein: CSARSQTGGSQETQYF
clone size: NA; J gene: TRBJ2-1; D gene: TRBD2; V gene: TRBV10-3; CDR3 DNA: TGTGCCAGCGGGAAGGGACTAGCGGGGGGGTCACTTAATGAGCAGTTCTTC; CDR3 protein: CASGKGLAGGSLNEQFF
clone size: NA; J gene: TRBJ1-2; D gene: NA; V gene: TRBV4-1; CDR3 DNA: TGCGCCAGCAGCCTATCCGACGGGACTTATGGCTACACCTTC; CDR3 protein: CASSLSDGTYGYTF
clone size: NA; J gene: TRBJ1-2; D gene: TRBD1; V gene: TRBV18; CDR3 DNA: TGTGCCAGCTCACCCGACAGGGCTTACTATGGCTACACCTTC; CDR3 protein: CASSPDRAYYGYTF
clone size: NA; J gene: TRBJ2-2; D gene: NA; V gene: TRBV7-9; CDR3 DNA: TGTGCCAGCAGCTTTCCCGCCGGGGAGCTGTTTTTT; CDR3 protein: CASSFPAGELFF
clone size: NA; J gene: TRBJ1-5; D gene: TRBD1; V gene: TRBV7-8; CDR3 DNA: TGTGCCAGCAGCTTAGGAGGGACAGTTAATCAGCCCCAGCATTTT; CDR3 protein: CASSLGGTVNQPQHF
clone size: once; J gene: TRBJ1-3; D gene: TRBD1; V gene: TRBV6-1; CDR3 DNA: TGTGCCAGCAGTAGGGGACAGACCTTCTCTGGAAACACCATATATTTT; CDR3 protein: CASSRGQTFSGNTIYF
clone size: NA; J gene: TRBJ1-1; D gene: NA; V gene: TRBV15; CDR3 DNA: TGTGCCACCAGCAGAGGCCAGGGGTTCACTGAAGCTTTCTTT; CDR3 protein: CATSRGQGFTEAFF
clone size: NA; J gene: TRBJ1-2; D gene: TRBD1; V gene: TRBV20-1; CDR3 DNA: TGCAGTGCTGGGACAGTCTATGGCTACACCTTC; CDR3 protein: CSAGTVYGYTF